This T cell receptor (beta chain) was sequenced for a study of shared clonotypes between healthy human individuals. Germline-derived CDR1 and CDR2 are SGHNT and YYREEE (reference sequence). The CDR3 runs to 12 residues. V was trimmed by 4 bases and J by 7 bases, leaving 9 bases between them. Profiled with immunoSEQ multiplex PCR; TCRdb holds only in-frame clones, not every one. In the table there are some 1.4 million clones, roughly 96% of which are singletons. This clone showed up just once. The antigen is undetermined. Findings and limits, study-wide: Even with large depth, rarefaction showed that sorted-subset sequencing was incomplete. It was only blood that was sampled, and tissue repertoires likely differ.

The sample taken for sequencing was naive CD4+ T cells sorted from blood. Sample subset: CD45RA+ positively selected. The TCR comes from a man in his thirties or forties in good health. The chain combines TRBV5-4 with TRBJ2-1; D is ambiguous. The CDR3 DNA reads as TGTGCCAGCAGCATGCTTGAGAATGAGCAGTTCTTC. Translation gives CASSMLENEQFF. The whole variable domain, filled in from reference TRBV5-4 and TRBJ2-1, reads ETGVTQSPTHLIKTRGQQVTLRCSSQSGHNTVSWYQQALGQGPQFIFQYYREEENGRGNFPPRFSGLQFPNYSSELNVNALELDDSALYLCASSMLENEQFFGPGTRLTVL.